The text below deals with one T cell receptor (beta chain). Its cognate antigen is unknown. Investigators performed immunoSEQ version v3.0 at survey level. Libraries were prepared by immunoSEQ multiplex PCR; TCRdb keeps only in-frame clonotypes and omits some of them. The sample shows 35,000 to 40,000 clones, approximately 79% of them seen only once. V trimming: 6 bases; J trimming: 4 bases; junction bases outside the gene matches: 7. The CDR3 runs to 14 residues. CDR1 MNHEY and CDR2 SVGAGI come from the germline V gene. The source of the sample is a study of long-term antiretroviral therapy in people with HIV. About the study: It was about a decade after the earliest samples that the 2015 immediate-ART recommendation appeared.

Study conclusions and caveats: Among HIV repertoires, CDR3 length ranges were narrower than those of controls.

The source of this sequence is a man between 18 and 35 years old with HIV. Sample: unsorted PBMCs, taken 1.5 years after starting antiretroviral therapy. The chain links TRBV6-5 to TRBJ2-5, with 8 positions matching TRBD2. CDR3 nucleotides: TGTGCCAGCAGGAGCGGGAGTCGGTTAGAGACCCAGTACTTC. Translating gives CASRSGSRLETQYF.